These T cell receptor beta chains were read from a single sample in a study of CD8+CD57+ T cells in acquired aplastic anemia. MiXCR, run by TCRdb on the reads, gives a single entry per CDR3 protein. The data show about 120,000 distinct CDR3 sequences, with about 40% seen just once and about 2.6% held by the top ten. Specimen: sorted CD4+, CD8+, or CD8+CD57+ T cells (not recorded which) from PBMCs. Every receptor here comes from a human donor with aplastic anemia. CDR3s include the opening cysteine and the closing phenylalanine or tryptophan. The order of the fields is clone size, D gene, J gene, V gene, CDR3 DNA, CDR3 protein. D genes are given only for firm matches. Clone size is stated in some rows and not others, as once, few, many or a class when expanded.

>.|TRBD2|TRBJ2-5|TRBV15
TGTGCCACCGGGGGGGTCCAAGAGACCCAGTACTTC
CATGGVQETQYF
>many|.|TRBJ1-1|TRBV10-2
TGCGCCAGCAGTGAGCGGGGGAGCCACACTGAAGCTTTCTTT
CASSERGSHTEAFF
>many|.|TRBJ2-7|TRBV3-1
TGTGCCAGCAGCGGTACCTACGAGCAGTACTTC
CASSGTYEQYF
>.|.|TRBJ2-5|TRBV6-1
TGTGCCAGCAGAATGGGGAGTCGGCGGGGGCATCAAGAGACCCAGTACTTC
CASRMGSRRGHQETQYF
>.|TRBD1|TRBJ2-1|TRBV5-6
TGTGCCAGCAGCCTCGGACAGGGATTGAATGAGCAGTTCTTC
CASSLGQGLNEQFF
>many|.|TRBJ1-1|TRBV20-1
TGCAGTGCTAGACAGACACTTACTGAAGCTTTCTTT
CSARQTLTEAFF
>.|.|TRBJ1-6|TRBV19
TGTGCCAGTTGTAAGCAGAGGGGGTGGAATTCACCCCTCCACTTT
CASCKQRGWNSPLHF
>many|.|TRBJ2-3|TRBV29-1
TGCAGCGTTCTCCTCGGGGGCACAGATACGCAGTATTTT
CSVLLGGTDTQYF
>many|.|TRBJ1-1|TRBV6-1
TGTGCCAGCATAGGCAGGGACGGAGGGACTGAAGCTTTCTTT
CASIGRDGGTEAFF
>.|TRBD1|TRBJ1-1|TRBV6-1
TGTGCCATCAGATCCGGGACAGGAGGGACTGAAGCTTTCTTT
CAIRSGTGGTEAFF
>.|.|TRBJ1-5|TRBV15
TGTGCCACCAGCAGAGGGGTGTATAGCAATCAGCCCCAGCATTTT
CATSRGVYSNQPQHF
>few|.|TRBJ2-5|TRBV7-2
TGTGCCAGCAGCTTACGGGGGCAGACCCAAGAGACCCAGTACTTC
CASSLRGQTQETQYF
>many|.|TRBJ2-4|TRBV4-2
TGTGCCAGCAGCCACTATATGGGGCCCAAAAACATTCAGTACTTC
CASSHYMGPKNIQYF
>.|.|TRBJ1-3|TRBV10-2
TGCGCCAGCAGTGAGGGACCCGGCTCTGGAAACACCATATATTTT
CASSEGPGSGNTIYF
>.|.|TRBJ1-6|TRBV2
TGTGCCAGCAGTGTGGTTCGGGACGCCCTCCACTTT
CASSVVRDALHF
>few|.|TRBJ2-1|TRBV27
TGTGCCAGCAGTCGCGGGGGCCACTCCTACAATGAGCAGTTCTTC
CASSRGGHSYNEQFF
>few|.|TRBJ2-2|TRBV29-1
TGCAGCGCCGCACTTCGGCCCGGGGAGCTGTTTTTT
CSAALRPGELFF
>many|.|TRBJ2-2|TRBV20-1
TGCAGTGCTAGAGTTGTCAGAAGTAACCTGACCGGGGAGCTGTTTTTT
CSARVVRSNLTGELFF
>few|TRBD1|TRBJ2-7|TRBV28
TGTGCCAGCAGTCCATCGCCGGGACAGGGGAGGTCCTACGAGCAGTACTTC
CASSPSPGQGRSYEQYF
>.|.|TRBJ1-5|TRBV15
TGTGCCACCAGCAGAGTTAGGGACGGCAATCAGCCCCAGCATTTT
CATSRVRDGNQPQHF
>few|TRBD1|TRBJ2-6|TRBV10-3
TGTGCCAGCAGTTTACCAGGGGGTGGGGCCAACGTCCTGACTTTC
CASSLPGGGANVLTF
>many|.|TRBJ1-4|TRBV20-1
TGCAGTGCCCGAGGCCCAAGGCATGAAAAACTGTTTTTT
CSARGPRHEKLFF
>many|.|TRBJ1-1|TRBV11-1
TGTGCCATCTCTGGTGCTTTCTTT
CAISGAFF
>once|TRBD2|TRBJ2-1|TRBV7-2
TGTGCCAGCAGCTCCGGGGGGGCCCATGAGCAGTTCTTC
CASSSGGAHEQFF
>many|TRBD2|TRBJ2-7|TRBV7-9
TGTGCCAGCAGCTTAGTGGGGACTAGACTCGACGAGCAGTACTTC
CASSLVGTRLDEQYF
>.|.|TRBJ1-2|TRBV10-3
TGTGCCATCGAGGAGGGTGCCTATGGCTACACCTTC
CAIEEGAYGYTF
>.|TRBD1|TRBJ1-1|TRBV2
TGTGCCAGGAGTCTCCGGACAGGGGGCTCTGAAGCTTCCTTT
CARSLRTGGSEASF
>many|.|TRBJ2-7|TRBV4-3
TGCGCCAGCAGCCAAGCGGGGTCAGGGGCCTACGAGCAGTACTTC
CASSQAGSGAYEQYF
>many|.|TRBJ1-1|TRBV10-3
TGTGCCATCATGAACAGGGAGGACACTGAAGCTTTCTTT
CAIMNREDTEAFF
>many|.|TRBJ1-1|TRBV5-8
TGTGCCAGCAGCGTTAAGTTGAACACTGAAGCTTTCTTT
CASSVKLNTEAFF
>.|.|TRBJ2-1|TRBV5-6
TGTGCCAGCAGCTTGGCCGGCCACAATGAGCAGTTCTTC
CASSLAGHNEQFF
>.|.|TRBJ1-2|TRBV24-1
TGTGCCACCAGTGCGGTGGGGGGCTATGGCTACACCTTC
CATSAVGGYGYTF
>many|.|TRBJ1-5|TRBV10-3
TGTGCCATCAGTGGGGGGCGCCGGGACAGCAATCAGCCCCAGCATTTT
CAISGGRRDSNQPQHF
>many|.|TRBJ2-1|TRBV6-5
TGTGCCAGCAGTTACACCCACGGGGTTAACTCCTACAATGAGCAGTTCTTC
CASSYTHGVNSYNEQFF
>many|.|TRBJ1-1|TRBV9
TGTGCCAGCAGCGTAGCCGTGAACACTGAAGCTTTCTTT
CASSVAVNTEAFF
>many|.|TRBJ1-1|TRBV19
TGTGCCAGTAGTAAAATAGGCCCCAGCAGGGGCACTGAAGCTTTCTTT
CASSKIGPSRGTEAFF
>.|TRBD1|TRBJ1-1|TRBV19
TGTGCCAGTAGGAATACGGCCGGGACAGGGCTAGGGAGCACTGAAGCTTTCTTT
CASRNTAGTGLGSTEAFF
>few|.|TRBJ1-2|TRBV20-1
TGCAGTGTTGTCGACACAGACTATGGCTACACCTTC
CSVVDTDYGYTF
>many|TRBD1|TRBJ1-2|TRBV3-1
TGTGCCAGCAGCTTCGACAGGGGTGAAGGCTACACCTTC
CASSFDRGEGYTF
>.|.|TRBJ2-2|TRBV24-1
TGTGCCACCGGACAGACGTTTAACACCGGGGAGCTGTTTTTT
CATGQTFNTGELFF
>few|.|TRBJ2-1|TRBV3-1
TGTGCCAGCAGCCGGCTAGCGTGGGGATACAATGAGCAGTTCTTC
CASSRLAWGYNEQFF
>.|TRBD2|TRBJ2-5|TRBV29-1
TGCAGCGTTGGGCTAGCGGGGGGTGAGACCCAGTACTTC
CSVGLAGGETQYF
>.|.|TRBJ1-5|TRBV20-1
TGCAGTGCTAGAGATCCCAGTGGTCAGCCCCAGCATTTT
CSARDPSGQPQHF
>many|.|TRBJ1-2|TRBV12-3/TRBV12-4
TGTGCCAGCAGTTTAGCTCTTTCGGGTGGCTACACCTTC
CASSLALSGGYTF
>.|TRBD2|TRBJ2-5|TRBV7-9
TGTGCCAGCAGCCGCGGGGGGGCGCTAGAGACCCAGTACTTC
CASSRGGALETQYF
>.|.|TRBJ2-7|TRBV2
TGTGCCAGCAATAGGGACCCGGGTAGAGAGCAGTACTTC
CASNRDPGREQYF
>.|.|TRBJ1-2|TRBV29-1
TGCAGCGTTGGGCTACGGCCTAACTATGGCTACACCTTC
CSVGLRPNYGYTF
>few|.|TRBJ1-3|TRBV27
TGTGCCAGCAGTCCTACAGGGTTACCTGGAAACACCATATATTTT
CASSPTGLPGNTIYF
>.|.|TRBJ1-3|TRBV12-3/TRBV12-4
TGTGCCAGCAGATCAGGAAGGGATGGAAACACCATATATTTT
CASRSGRDGNTIYF
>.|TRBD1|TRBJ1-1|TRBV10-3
TGTGCCATCAGACTCGACAGGGGCAGGACTGAAGCTTTCTTT
CAIRLDRGRTEAFF
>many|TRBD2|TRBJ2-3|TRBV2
TGTGCCAGCACCCGAACCGGGACTAGCGGGGCACGCACAGATACGCAGTATTTT
CASTRTGTSGARTDTQYF
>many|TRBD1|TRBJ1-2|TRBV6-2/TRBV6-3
TGTGCCAGCAGAAGCTCCGGGACAGCACTCTATGGCTACACCTTC
CASRSSGTALYGYTF
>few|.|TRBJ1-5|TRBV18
TGTGCCAGCTCACCACAGGGGAGCAATCAGCCCCAGCATTTT
CASSPQGSNQPQHF
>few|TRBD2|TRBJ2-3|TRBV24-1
TGTGCCACCAGTGAGAGCGGGGGGAGCACAGATACGCAGTATTTT
CATSESGGSTDTQYF